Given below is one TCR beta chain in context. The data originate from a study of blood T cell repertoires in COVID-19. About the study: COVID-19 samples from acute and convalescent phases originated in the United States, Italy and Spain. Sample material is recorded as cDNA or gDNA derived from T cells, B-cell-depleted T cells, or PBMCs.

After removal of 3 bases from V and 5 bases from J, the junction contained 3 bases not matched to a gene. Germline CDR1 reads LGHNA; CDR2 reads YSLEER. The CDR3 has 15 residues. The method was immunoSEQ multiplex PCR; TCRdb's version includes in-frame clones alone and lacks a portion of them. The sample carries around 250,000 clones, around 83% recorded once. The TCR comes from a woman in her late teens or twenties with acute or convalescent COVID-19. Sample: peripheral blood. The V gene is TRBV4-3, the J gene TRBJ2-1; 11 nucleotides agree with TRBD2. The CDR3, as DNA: TGCGCCAGCAGCCAGAGACTAGCGGGAAACAATGAGCAGTTCTTC. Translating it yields CASSQRLAGNNEQFF.